Shown below are 22 T cell receptor beta chains from a single sample sequenced in a study of beta chain features in type 1 diabetes. All of the isolated RNA was reverse transcribed, so expressed TCRB transcripts were sequenced. Repertoires were generated with immunoSEQ multiplex PCR, while TCRdb's copy carries only in-frame clones and drops some. This table holds roughly 500,000 clones, approximately 31% found once. Specimen: naive CD4+ T cells from blood. Receptors were obtained from a man aged 18 to 29 in good health.

The V gene is TRBV14, the J gene TRBJ2-1; D may be TRBD1 (6 bases). The ends were cut back, 4 bases at V and 8 bases at J, with 15 bases in the middle. Germline V lookup: CDR1 SGHDN, CDR2 FVKESK. This CDR3 spans 14 amino acids. Here the CDR3 reads CASSPTGQGYEQFF. Written as DNA, the CDR3 is TGTGCCAGCAGCCCCACCGGGCAGGGGTATGAGCAGTTCTTC.

This chain uses TRBV29-1 with TRBJ2-7, with D unresolved. V was cut by 3 bases and J by 6 bases, with 15 bases left in between. The CDR3 has 13 residues. CDR1 and CDR2 (germline): SQVTM, ANQGSEA. The CDR3 bases are TGCAGCGTTGACGGCAACCCCCTGGCCGAGCAGTACTTC. Encoded protein: CSVDGNPLAEQYF.

The chain joins TRBV29-1 to TRBJ2-1; the D call may be TRBD1 or TRBD2 (5 bases each). V was trimmed by 7 bases and J by 1 base, leaving 11 bases between them. The CDR3 runs 13 residues. The germline V gene has CDR1 SQVTM and CDR2 ANQGSEA. CDR3 loop: CSGSEGSYNEQFF. CDR3 nucleotides: TGCAGCGGTTCAGAGGGGTCCTACAATGAGCAGTTCTTC.

This chain joins TRBV7-9 and TRBJ2-3; 7 nucleotides match TRBD2. The germline CDR1 and CDR2 sequences are SEHNR and FQNEAQ (reference sequence). This CDR3 contains 18 residues. Trimming at V came to 0 bases and at J to 1 base, leaving 10 bases not matched to a gene. The CDR3 spells CASSLALRTSLRTDTQYF. The CDR3 DNA is TGTGCCAGCAGCTTAGCCCTACGGACTAGTCTTCGCACAGATACGCAGTATTTT.

The rearrangement uses TRBV7-9 and TRBJ2-7; TRBD2 matches 7 bases. Trimming cost V 3 bases and J 3 bases; bases outside gene matches: 11. CDR1 is SEHNR, CDR2 FQNEAQ, per germline (reference sequence). The CDR3 has 16 residues. In DNA, the CDR3 is TGTGCCAGCAGCTTGCCCATTGGCGGGAGTATCTACGAGCAGTACTTC. It codes for CASSLPIGGSIYEQYF.

V gene TRBV10-3 combines with J gene TRBJ2-4; TRBD2 is a possible D gene (5 bases). The CDR3 covers 12 residues. Between the trimmed V and J ends, which lost 10 bases and 2 bases, there was a span of 9 bases. CDR1 ENHRY and CDR2 SYGVKD come from the germline V gene. CDR3 sequence: CANDGTKNIQYF. In DNA form, the CDR3 reads TGTGCCAATGACGGGACCAAAAACATTCAGTACTTC.

Remarks on this clone: Other DNA sequences from this sample encode an identical CDR3 as well. The J gene is TRBJ1-5, the V gene TRBV2; the D is unclear. Per the germline V gene, CDR1 is SNHLY and CDR2 is FYNNEI. The germline V and J ends were trimmed by 6 bases and 0 bases, with 3 bases remaining between them. This CDR3 comprises 12 residues. The CDR3 sequence: CASRDSNQPQHF. The CDR3 DNA follows: TGTGCCAGCAGGGATAGCAATCAGCCCCAGCATTTT.

J is TRBJ2-6 and V is TRBV5-1; weak D call: TRBD2 (5 bases). This CDR3 has 16 residues. CDR1 is SGHRS and CDR2 is YFSETQ in the germline V gene. Trimming removed 0 bases at V and 0 bases at J, with 7 bases between. Here the CDR3 reads CASSLGESSGANVLTF. As DNA, the CDR3 is TGCGCCAGCAGCTTGGGGGAGAGCTCTGGGGCCAACGTCCTGACTTTC.

This clone showed up just a few times. V gene TRBV29-1 combines with J gene TRBJ2-5, with unresolved D. V shed 3 bases and J shed 5 bases, with 4 bases lying between them. Germline-derived CDR1 and CDR2 are SQVTM and ANQGSEA. This CDR3 spans 10 amino acids. The CDR3 coding sequence is TGCAGCGTTGACGGCGAGACCCAGTACTTC. It is translated as CSVDGETQYF.

This clone was counted between two and nine times. The V and J genes are TRBV29-1 and TRBJ2-1; 14 bases match TRBD2. The germline V gene encodes CDR1 SQVTM and CDR2 ANQGSEA. The V segment lost 1 base and the J segment 1 base; nucleotides outside the gene matches: 3. The CDR3 runs 17 residues. This chain's CDR3 is CSVEGTSGRPSYNEQFF. CDR3 DNA sequence: TGCAGCGTTGAAGGGACTAGCGGGAGGCCGTCCTACAATGAGCAGTTCTTC.

V gene TRBV25-1 combines with J gene TRBJ2-7; weak D call: TRBD2 (5 bases). The CDR3 loop spans 13 amino acids. The V end was cut by 0 bases, the J end by 2 bases, with 5 bases between. Germline V gene sequence: CDR1 MGHDK, CDR2 SYGVNS. The CDR3 DNA sequence: TGTGCCAGCAGTGAATACGGGGCCTACGAGCAGTACTTC. Protein product: CASSEYGAYEQYF.

This clone was seen more than once but under ten times. CDR3 DNA: TGTGCCAGCAGTGAACGGACAGCGAACACTGAAGCTTTCTTT. Translating it yields CASSERTANTEAFF. This rearrangement joins TRBV2 to TRBJ1-1; tentative D call: TRBD1 (6 bases). Germline V gene lookup returns CDR1 SNHLY and CDR2 FYNNEI. This CDR3 has 14 residues. V was pared by 2 bases and J by 1 base, with 8 bases between.

This clone showed up just a few times. CDR3 protein: CASSTSGRWTGELFF. CDR3 in DNA: TGTGCCAGCAGCACTAGCGGCCGATGGACCGGGGAGCTGTTTTTT. The rearrangement joins TRBV7-9 to TRBJ2-2, with 8 positions matching TRBD2. The CDR3 is 15 residues long. Germline trimming cut 5 bases from V and 5 bases from J; bases unmatched to any gene: 7. CDR1 is SEHNR and CDR2 is FQNEAQ in the germline V gene (reference sequence).

This clone was detected only a few times. The rearrangement joins TRBV9 to TRBJ2-1; 7 bases align to TRBD2. Germline lookup yields CDR1 SGDLS and CDR2 YYNGEE. CDR3 length equals 16 residues. With V trimmed by 3 bases and J by 0 bases, 6 bases remained unmatched. The CDR3 DNA follows: TGTGCCAGCAGCGGCTGGGAGCGGGACTCCTACAATGAGCAGTTCTTC. Protein product: CASSGWERDSYNEQFF. The whole variable domain, remainder taken from reference TRBV9 and TRBJ2-1, is DSGVTQTPKHLITATGQRVTLRCSPRSGDLSVYWYQQSLDQGLQFLIQYYNGEERAKGNILERFSAQQFPDLHSELNLSSLELGDSALYFCASSGWERDSYNEQFFGPGTRLTVL.

CDR3 nucleotide sequence: TGTGCCAGCAGTGACGTACGAACGGGAGGGAATGAGCAGTTCTTC. It yields the protein CASSDVRTGGNEQFF. This chain uses TRBV9 with TRBJ2-1; 8 nucleotides align to TRBD2. Germline V lookup: CDR1 SGDLS, CDR2 YYNGEE. The CDR3 totals 15 residues. The J segment lost 7 bases and the V segment lost 5 bases, leaving 11 bases of the junction unmatched.

The genes are TRBV10-1 and TRBJ2-7; 16 nucleotides align to TRBD2. Germline CDR1 reads WNHNN; CDR2 reads SYGVQD (reference sequence). The length of the CDR3 is 17 residues. V dropped 6 bases and J dropped 3; count of bases not matched to a gene: 8. In nucleotides, the CDR3 is TGCGCCAGCAGCGGGACTAGCGGGAGGGCCGGCCTCTACGAGCAGTACTTC. It translates to CASSGTSGRAGLYEQYF.

In this sample, this clone turned up a few times. The chain links TRBV7-9 to TRBJ2-1; D may be TRBD2 (6 bases). The CDR3 loop spans 13 amino acids. The V gene lost 5 bases and the J gene lost 5 bases, with 10 bases spanning the gap. Germline assignment: CDR1 SEHNR and CDR2 FQNEAQ (reference sequence). CDR3 amino acids: CASSPRTNNEQFF. The CDR3 region has the DNA TGTGCCAGCAGCCCGCGGACTAACAATGAGCAGTTCTTC.

The chain has TRBV7-9 and TRBJ2-3; 12 bases line up with TRBD2. The CDR3 runs to 18 residues. Germline-derived CDR1 and CDR2 are SEHNR and FQNEAQ (reference sequence). The J segment lost 0 bases and the V segment lost 5 bases, leaving 9 bases of the junction unmatched. CDR3 residues: CASSRGLAGISSTDTQYF. For the CDR3, the DNA is TGTGCCAGCAGCCGAGGACTAGCGGGAATCTCTAGCACAGATACGCAGTATTTT.

The chain couples TRBV9 to TRBJ2-3, with TRBD2 matching over 14 bases. The length of the CDR3 is 17 residues. The V gene's germline CDR1 is SGDLS and CDR2 YYNGEE. The V and J ends lost 0 bases and 5 bases, in that order; junction bases with no gene match: 5. DNA of the CDR3: TGTGCCAGCAGCGTAGGGGGACTAGCGGGAGCCGGAGATACGCAGTATTTT. Translating it yields CASSVGGLAGAGDTQYF.

The gene calls are TRBV7-9 and TRBJ2-7; the D call may be TRBD1 or TRBD2 (5 bases each). Trimming pared 5 bases from V and 12 bases from J, leaving 20 bases between. This CDR3 comprises 13 residues. Germline CDR1 and CDR2: SEHNR and FQNEAQ (reference sequence). CDR3 sequence (DNA): TGTGCCAGCAGCACGGACGTCCCGGGACGGGTGTACTTC. The encoded protein is CASSTDVPGRVYF.

The chain carries TRBV27 and TRBJ2-3; D may be TRBD2 (5 bases). V was trimmed by 5 bases and J by 6 bases, leaving 9 bases between them. In germline, CDR1 is MNHEY, CDR2 SMNVEV (reference sequence). The CDR3 runs 12 residues. The CDR3 sequence is CASSLGGDTQYF. The CDR3 DNA reads as TGTGCCAGCAGTCTAGGAGGTGATACGCAGTATTTT.

This clone appeared many times. This CDR3 is CAWSGPDRVRGYTF. In DNA, the CDR3 is TGTGCCTGGAGTGGGCCGGACAGGGTCCGAGGCTACACCTTC. The V call is TRBV30, the J call TRBJ1-2; 8 nucleotides agree with TRBD1. The CDR3 extends over 14 amino acids. CDR1 and CDR2 (germline): GTSNPN, SVGIG (reference sequence). The V gene end was trimmed by 1 base and the J gene end by 8 bases; junction bases not matched to a gene: 9.